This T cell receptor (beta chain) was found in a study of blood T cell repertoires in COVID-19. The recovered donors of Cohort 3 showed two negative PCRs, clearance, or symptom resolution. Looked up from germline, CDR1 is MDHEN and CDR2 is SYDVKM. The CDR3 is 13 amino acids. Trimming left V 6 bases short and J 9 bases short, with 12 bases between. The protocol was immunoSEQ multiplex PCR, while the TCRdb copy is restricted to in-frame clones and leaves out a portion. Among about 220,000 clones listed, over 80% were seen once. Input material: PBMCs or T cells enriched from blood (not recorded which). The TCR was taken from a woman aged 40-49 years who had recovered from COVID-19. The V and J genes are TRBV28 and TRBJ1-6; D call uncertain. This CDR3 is CASRGRGSSPLHF. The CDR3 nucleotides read TGTGCCAGCAGAGGCAGAGGAAGTTCACCCCTCCACTTT.